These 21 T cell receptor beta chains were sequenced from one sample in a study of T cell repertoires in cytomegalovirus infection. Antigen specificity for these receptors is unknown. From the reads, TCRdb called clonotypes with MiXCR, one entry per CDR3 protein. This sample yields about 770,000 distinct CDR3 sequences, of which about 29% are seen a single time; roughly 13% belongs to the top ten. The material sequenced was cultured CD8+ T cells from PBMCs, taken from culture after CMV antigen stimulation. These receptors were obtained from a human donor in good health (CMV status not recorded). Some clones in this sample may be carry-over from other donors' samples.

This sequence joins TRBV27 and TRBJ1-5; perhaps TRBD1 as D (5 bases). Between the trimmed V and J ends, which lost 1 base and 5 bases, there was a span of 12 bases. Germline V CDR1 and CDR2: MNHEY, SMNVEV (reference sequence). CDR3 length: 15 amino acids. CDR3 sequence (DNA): TGTGCCAGCAGTTTATATGGGGACGGATATCAGCCCCAGCATTTT. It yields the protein CASSLYGDGYQPQHF.

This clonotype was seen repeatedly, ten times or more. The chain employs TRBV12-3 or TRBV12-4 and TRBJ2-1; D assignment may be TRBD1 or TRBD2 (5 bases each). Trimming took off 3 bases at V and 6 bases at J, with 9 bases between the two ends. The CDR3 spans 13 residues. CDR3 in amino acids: CASSLGTVNEQFF. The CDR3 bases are TGTGCCAGCAGTTTGGGGACGGTCAATGAGCAGTTCTTC.

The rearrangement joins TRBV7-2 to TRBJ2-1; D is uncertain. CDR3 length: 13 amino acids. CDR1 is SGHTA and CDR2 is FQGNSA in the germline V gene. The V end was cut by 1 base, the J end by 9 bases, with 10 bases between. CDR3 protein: CASSLGYLVEQFF. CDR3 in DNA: TGTGCCAGCAGCTTAGGCTACCTCGTTGAGCAGTTCTTC. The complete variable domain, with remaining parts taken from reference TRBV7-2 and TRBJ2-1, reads GAGVSQSPSNKVTEKGKDVELRCDPISGHTALYWYRQSLGQGLEFLIYFQGNSAPDKSGLPSDRFSAERTGGSVSTLTIQRTQQEDSAVYLCASSLGYLVEQFFGPGTRLTVL.

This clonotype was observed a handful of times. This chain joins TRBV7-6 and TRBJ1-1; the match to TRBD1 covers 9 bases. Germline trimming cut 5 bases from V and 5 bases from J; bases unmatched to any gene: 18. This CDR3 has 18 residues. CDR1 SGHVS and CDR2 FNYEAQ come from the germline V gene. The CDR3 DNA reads TGTGCCAGCAGCGTAAGGCGCGGGAGACAGGGGGGAGATACTGAAGCTTTCTTT. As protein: CASSVRRGRQGGDTEAFF.

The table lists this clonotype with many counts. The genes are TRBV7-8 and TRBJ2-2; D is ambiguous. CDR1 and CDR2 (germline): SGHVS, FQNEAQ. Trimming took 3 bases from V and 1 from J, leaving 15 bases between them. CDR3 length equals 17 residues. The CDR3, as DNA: TGTGCCAGCAGCTTTTATTACAGAGAAGAGAACACCGGGGAGCTGTTTTTT. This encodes CASSFYYREENTGELFF.

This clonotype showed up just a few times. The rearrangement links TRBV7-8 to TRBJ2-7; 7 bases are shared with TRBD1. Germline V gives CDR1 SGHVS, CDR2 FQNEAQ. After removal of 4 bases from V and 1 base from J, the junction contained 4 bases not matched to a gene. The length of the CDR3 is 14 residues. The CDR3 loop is CASSSTGLSYEQYV. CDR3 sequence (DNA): TGTGCCAGCAGCTCGACAGGGCTTTCCTACGAGCAGTACGTC.

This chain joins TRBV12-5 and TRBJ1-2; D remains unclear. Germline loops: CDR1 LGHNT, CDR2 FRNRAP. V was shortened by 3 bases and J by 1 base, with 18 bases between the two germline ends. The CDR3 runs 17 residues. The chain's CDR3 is CASGFSMAVRGNYGYTF. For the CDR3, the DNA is TGTGCTAGTGGTTTTTCGATGGCGGTGCGGGGTAACTATGGCTACACCTTC.

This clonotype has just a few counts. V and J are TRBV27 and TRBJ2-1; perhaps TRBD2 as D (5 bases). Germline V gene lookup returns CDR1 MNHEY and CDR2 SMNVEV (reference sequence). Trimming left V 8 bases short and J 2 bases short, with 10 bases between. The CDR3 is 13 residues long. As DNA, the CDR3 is TGTGCCAGCTGGACTGGAACCTACAATGAGCAGTTCTTC. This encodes CASWTGTYNEQFF.

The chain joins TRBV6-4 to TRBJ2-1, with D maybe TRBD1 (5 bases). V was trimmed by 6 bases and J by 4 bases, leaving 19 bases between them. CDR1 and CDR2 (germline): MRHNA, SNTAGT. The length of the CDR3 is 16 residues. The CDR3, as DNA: TGTGCCAGCAGGCCTGGGGTAGGGGAAACGTACAATGAGCAGTTCTTC. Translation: CASRPGVGETYNEQFF.

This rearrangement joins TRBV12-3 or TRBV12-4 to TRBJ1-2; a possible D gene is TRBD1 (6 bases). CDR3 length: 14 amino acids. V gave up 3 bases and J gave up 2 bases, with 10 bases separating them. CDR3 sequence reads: CASSFRGRNYGYTF. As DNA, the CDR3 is TGTGCCAGCAGTTTCAGGGGAAGAAACTATGGCTACACCTTC.

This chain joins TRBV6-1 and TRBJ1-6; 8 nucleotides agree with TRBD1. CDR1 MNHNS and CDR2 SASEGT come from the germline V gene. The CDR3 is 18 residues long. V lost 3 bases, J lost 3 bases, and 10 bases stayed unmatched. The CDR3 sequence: CASSEETGASFYNSPLHF. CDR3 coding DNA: TGTGCCAGCAGTGAGGAGACAGGGGCTTCCTTCTATAATTCACCCCTCCACTTT.

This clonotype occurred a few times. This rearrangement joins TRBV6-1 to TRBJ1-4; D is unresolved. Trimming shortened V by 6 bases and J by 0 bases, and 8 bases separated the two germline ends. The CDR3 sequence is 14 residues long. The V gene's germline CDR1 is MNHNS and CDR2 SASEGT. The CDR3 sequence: CASSTGSTNEKLFF. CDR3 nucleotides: TGTGCCAGCAGCACCGGATCAACTAATGAAAAACTGTTTTTT.

CDR3 nucleotides: TGTGCCAGCAGTGAAGTGGACGTAAGCTCCTATAATTCACCCCTCCACTTT. Amino acid sequence: CASSEVDVSSYNSPLHF. The gene calls are TRBV6-1 and TRBJ1-6; D is undetermined. Germline V gene data show CDR1 as MNHNS and CDR2 as SASEGT. V shed 1 base and J shed 0 bases, with 10 bases lying between them. CDR3 length equals 17 residues.

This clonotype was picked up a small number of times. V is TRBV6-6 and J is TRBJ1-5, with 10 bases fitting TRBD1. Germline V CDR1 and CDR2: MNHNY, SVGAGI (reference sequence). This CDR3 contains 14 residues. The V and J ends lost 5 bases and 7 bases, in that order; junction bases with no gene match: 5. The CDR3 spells CASSQDRGTQPQHF. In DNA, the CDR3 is TGTGCCAGCAGTCAGGACAGGGGGACACAGCCCCAGCATTTT.

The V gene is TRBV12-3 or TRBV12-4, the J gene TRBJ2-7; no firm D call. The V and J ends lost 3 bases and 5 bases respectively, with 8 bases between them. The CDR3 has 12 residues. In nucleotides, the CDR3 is TGTGCCAGCAGTTTCGGCCCCGACGAGCAGTACTTC. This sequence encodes CASSFGPDEQYF.

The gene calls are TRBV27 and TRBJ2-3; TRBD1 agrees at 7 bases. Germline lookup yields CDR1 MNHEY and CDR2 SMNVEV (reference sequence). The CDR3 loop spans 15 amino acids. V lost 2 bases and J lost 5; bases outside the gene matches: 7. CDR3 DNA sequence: TGTGCCAGCAGTTTAAAAGGGGGCCGAGAAGATACGCAGTATTTT. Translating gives CASSLKGGREDTQYF.

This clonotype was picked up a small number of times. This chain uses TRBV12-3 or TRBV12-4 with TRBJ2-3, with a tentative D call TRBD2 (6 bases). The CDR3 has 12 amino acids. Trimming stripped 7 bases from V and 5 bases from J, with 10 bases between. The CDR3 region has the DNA TGTGCCAGCACCGCCGGGAGAGATACGCAGTATTTT. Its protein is CASTAGRDTQYF.

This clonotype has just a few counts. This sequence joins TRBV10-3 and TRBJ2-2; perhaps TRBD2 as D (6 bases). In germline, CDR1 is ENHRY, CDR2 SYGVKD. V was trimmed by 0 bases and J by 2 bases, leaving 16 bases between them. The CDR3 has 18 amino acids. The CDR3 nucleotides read TGTGCCATCAGTGAGTCGGGCGGGAACCAAATAAACACCGGGGAGCTGTTTTTT. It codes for CAISESGGNQINTGELFF.

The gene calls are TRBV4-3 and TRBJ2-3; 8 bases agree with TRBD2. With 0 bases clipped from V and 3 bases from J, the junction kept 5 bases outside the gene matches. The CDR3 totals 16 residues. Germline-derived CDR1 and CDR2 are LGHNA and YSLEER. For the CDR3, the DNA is TGCGCCAGCAGCCAAGATCGCGGGACTAGGACAGATACGCAGTATTTT. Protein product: CASSQDRGTRTDTQYF.

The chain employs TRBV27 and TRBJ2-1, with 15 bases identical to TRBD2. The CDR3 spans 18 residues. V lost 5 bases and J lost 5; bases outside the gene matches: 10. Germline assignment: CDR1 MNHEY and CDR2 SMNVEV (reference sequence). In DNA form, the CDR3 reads TGTGCCAGCAGTATTGGTCCGGGACTAGCGGGGGGTGACAATGAGCAGTTCTTC. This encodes CASSIGPGLAGGDNEQFF.

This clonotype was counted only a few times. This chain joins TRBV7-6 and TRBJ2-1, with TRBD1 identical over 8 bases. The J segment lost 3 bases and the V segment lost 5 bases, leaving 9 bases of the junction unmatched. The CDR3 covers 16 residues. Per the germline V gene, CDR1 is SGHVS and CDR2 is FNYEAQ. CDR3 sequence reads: CASSTPTGVFYNEQFF. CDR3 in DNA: TGTGCCAGCAGCACCCCGACAGGGGTGTTCTACAATGAGCAGTTCTTC.